This T cell receptor (beta chain) derives from a study of cytomegalovirus exposure and HLA in healthy donors. As regards this clone: Its antigen is currently unknown.

Study-level findings and limits: Most CMV-associated TCR beta chains appeared HLA-restricted in a later analysis.

It was with 60 Vbeta and 13 Jbeta primers that the PCR ran. Sequenced by immunoSEQ multiplex PCR; TCRdb stores in-frame clones only, minus some. The repertoire holds 120,000 to 150,000 clones, with about 79% as singletons. This CDR3 comprises 19 residues. The germline CDR1 and CDR2 sequences are SNHLY and FYNNEI. Trimming cost V 4 bases and J 3 bases; bases outside gene matches: 15. The J gene is TRBJ2-5, the V gene TRBV2, with 12 bases aligning to TRBD2. The sample taken for sequencing was PBMCs. The source of this sequence is a male donor in good health and CMV-seronegative. DNA for the CDR3: TGTGCCAGCAGTGGAGGTTTTGGGACTAGCGGGCCACTTAAAGAGACCCAGTACTTC. It encodes CASSGGFGTSGPLKETQYF. Complete variable domain (other parts from reference TRBV2 and TRBJ2-5): EPEVTQTPSHQVTQMGQEVILRCVPISNHLYFYWYRQILGQKVEFLVSFYNNEISEKSEIFDDQFSVERPDGSNFTLKIRSTKLEDSAMYFCASSGGFGTSGPLKETQYFGPGTRLLVL.